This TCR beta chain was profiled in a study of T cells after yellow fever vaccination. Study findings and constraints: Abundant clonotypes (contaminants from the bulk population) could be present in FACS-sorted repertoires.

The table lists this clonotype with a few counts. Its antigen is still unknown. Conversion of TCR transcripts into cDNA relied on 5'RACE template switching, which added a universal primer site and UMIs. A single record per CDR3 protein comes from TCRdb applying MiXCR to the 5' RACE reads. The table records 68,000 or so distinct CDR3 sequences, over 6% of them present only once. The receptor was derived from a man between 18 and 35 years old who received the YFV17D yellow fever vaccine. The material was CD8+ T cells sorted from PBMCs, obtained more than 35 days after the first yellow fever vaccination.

CDR3 sequence reads: CSVHLATGEEQYF. CDR3 in DNA: TGCAGCGTTCATCTTGCAACAGGGGAAGAGCAGTACTTC. The chain combines TRBV29-1 with TRBJ2-7; 7 bases match TRBD1. The CDR3 consists of 13 residues. CDR1 is SQVTM and CDR2 is ANQGSEA in the germline V gene. The V gene end was trimmed by 5 bases and the J gene end by 7 bases; junction bases not matched to a gene: 11.